One sample yielded the 29 T cell receptor beta chains listed below, sequenced in a study of blood T cell repertoires in COVID-19 (dated by TCRdb to about 2020). Libraries came from the immunoSEQ multiplex PCR assay. TCRdb took this table from immuneACCESS and kept in-frame rearrangements with V and J called. Such tables lack part of the clones; where checked against another copy, unresolved V genes explain under half of the gap, and the rest is unexplained. This sample lists roughly 140,000 clones; roughly nine tenths were detected once. The ten largest clones represent just over 3% of the sample. The material sequenced was peripheral blood. The source of these receptors is a woman aged 55-70 years with active COVID-19.

The chain combines TRBV7-9 with TRBJ2-7; 10 bases fit TRBD2. The V gene's germline CDR1 is SEHNR and CDR2 FQNEAQ (reference sequence). The CDR3 has 15 residues. After removal of 3 bases from V and 1 base from J, the junction contained 3 bases not matched to a gene. Here the CDR3 reads CASSLLAGVSYEQYF. CDR3 nucleotide sequence: TGTGCCAGCAGCTTGCTAGCGGGAGTTTCCTACGAGCAGTACTTC.

In regard to this clone: An end of the junction differs from the germline gene, which may be a read error. The chain combines TRBV30 with TRBJ2-7; TRBD2 agrees at 9 bases. CDR1 is GTSNPN, CDR2 SVGIG, per germline (reference sequence). This CDR3 is built from 12 residues. In DNA form, the CDR3 reads TGTGCCTGGAGTCTAGCGGGATCCTTTGAGAGCTTC. Translated, it gives CAWSLAGSFESF.

The V and J genes are TRBV24-1 and TRBJ2-3; TRBD2 matches 7 bases. Germline V CDR1 and CDR2: KGHDR, SFDVKD. The CDR3 spans 14 residues. Losses at the gene ends were 6 bases for V and 2 bases for J; bases not matched to a gene: 4. In DNA, the CDR3 is TGTGCCACCAGTTCTAGCGGTACCACAGATACGCAGTATTTT. Translating gives CATSSSGTTDTQYF.

A few counts support this clone. Here the CDR3 DNA reads TGTGCCAGCAGTCACAGGCGGGAGCAGTACTTC. Translation gives CASSHRREQYF. The gene calls are TRBV6-5 and TRBJ2-7, with D perhaps TRBD1 (5 bases). The CDR3 runs 11 residues. CDR1 is MNHEY and CDR2 is SVGAGI in the germline V gene. Between the trimmed V and J ends, which lost 5 bases and 7 bases, there was a span of 9 bases.

The J gene is TRBJ2-1, the V gene TRBV4-1; D is perhaps TRBD1 (6 bases). The CDR3 totals 14 residues. V was shortened by 2 bases and J by 4 bases, with 9 bases between the two germline ends. The germline V gene has CDR1 MGHRA and CDR2 YSYEKL. The CDR3 here is CASSQQGQYNEQFF. CDR3 DNA sequence: TGCGCCAGCAGCCAACAGGGGCAATACAATGAGCAGTTCTTC.

The chain is built from TRBV12-3 or TRBV12-4 and TRBJ2-5; D gene unclear. The V end lost 6 bases, the J end lost 0 bases, and 2 bases lay between the germline ends. CDR3 length: 11 residues. CDR3 residues: CASSYQETQYF. CDR3 nucleotides: TGTGCCAGCAGCTACCAAGAGACCCAGTACTTC.

V usage is TRBV19 and J usage is TRBJ2-1; TRBD1 aligns across 8 bases. The CDR3 consists of 14 residues. V lost 2 bases, J lost 7 bases, and 4 bases stayed unmatched. The V gene's germline CDR1 is LNHDA and CDR2 SQIVND (reference sequence). CDR3 DNA: TGTGCCAGTAGTATACAGGGGGCGCGGAATGAGCAGTTCTTC. The encoded protein is CASSIQGARNEQFF. Full variable domain (missing parts from reference TRBV19 and TRBJ2-1): DGGITQSPKYLFRKEGQNVTLSCEQNLNHDAMYWYRQDPGQGLRLIYYSQIVNDFQKGDIAEGYSVSREKKESFPLTVTSAQKNPTAFYLCASSIQGARNEQFFGPGTRLTVL.

The gene calls are TRBV7-9 and TRBJ2-1; the match to TRBD2 covers 14 bases. The CDR3 length is 17 residues. Unmatched junction bases numbered 7, after V lost 5 bases and J lost 4 bases. Germline CDR1 SEHNR, CDR2 FQNEAQ (reference sequence). In DNA, the CDR3 is TGTGCCAGCAGCGCGAGACTAGCGGGAGGGCTGTACAATGAGCAGTTCTTC. Translated, it gives CASSARLAGGLYNEQFF.

The gene calls are TRBV28 and TRBJ2-5; D possibly corresponds to TRBD1 (5 bases). Trimming took 3 bases from V and 5 from J, leaving 16 bases between them. The CDR3 runs to 15 residues. Germline-derived CDR1 and CDR2 are MDHEN and SYDVKM. The CDR3 loop reads CASSFIPSRVETQYF. CDR3 nucleotide sequence: TGTGCCAGCAGTTTTATCCCCAGCAGGGTGGAGACCCAGTACTTC.

About this clone: This same CDR3 is encoded by further DNA sequences in the sample. The CDR3 DNA sequence: TGTGCCAGCAGCTTAGGCGGGGCCCAAGAGACCCAGTACTTC. The encoded protein is CASSLGGAQETQYF. The chain uses TRBV11-3 and TRBJ2-5, with D possibly TRBD2 on 6 matching bases. Trimming pared 1 base from V and 1 base from J, leaving 7 bases between. Germline V gene data show CDR1 as SGHNT and CDR2 as YENEEA. The CDR3 extends over 14 amino acids.

In its sample, this clone was seen a few times. The chain recombines TRBV5-1 with TRBJ1-1, with D unresolved. V lost 1 base and J 1 base, leaving 14 bases between the germline ends. Germline V gene lookup returns CDR1 SGHRS and CDR2 YFSETQ. The CDR3 loop spans 16 amino acids. This chain's CDR3 is CASSLRTGNPNTEAFF. In DNA form, the CDR3 reads TGCGCCAGCAGCTTGAGGACCGGGAACCCGAACACTGAAGCTTTCTTT.

The genes are TRBV19 and TRBJ2-7; 11 nucleotides align to TRBD1. The CDR3 extends over 13 amino acids. Germline lookup yields CDR1 LNHDA and CDR2 SQIVND (reference sequence). With 4 bases clipped from V and 6 bases from J, the junction kept 2 bases outside the gene matches. The CDR3, as DNA: TGTGCCAGTAGTAGGGACAGGGGGACCGAGCAGTACTTC. It translates to CASSRDRGTEQYF. Full variable domain (remainder filled in from reference TRBV19 and TRBJ2-7): DGGITQSPKYLFRKEGQNVTLSCEQNLNHDAMYWYRQDPGQGLRLIYYSQIVNDFQKGDIAEGYSVSREKKESFPLTVTSAQKNPTAFYLCASSRDRGTEQYFGPGTRLTVT.

The chain links TRBV5-5 to TRBJ1-3; the D is unclear. Germline CDR1 reads SGHKS; CDR2 reads YYEKEE (reference sequence). The length of the CDR3 is 16 residues. V lost 0 bases and J 0 bases, leaving 10 bases between the germline ends. CDR3 nucleotide sequence: TGTGCCAGCAGCTTGGAACGGGTCCCCTCTGGAAACACCATATATTTT. Protein sequence: CASSLERVPSGNTIYF.

This chain links TRBV19 with TRBJ2-3, with D unresolved. Trimming stripped 2 bases from V and 4 bases from J, with 7 bases between. The CDR3 covers 13 residues. CDR1 LNHDA and CDR2 SQIVND come from the germline V gene (reference sequence). The CDR3 reads CASSIQVSDTQYF. The CDR3 region has the DNA TGTGCCAGTAGTATACAGGTGTCAGATACGCAGTATTTT.

The chain combines TRBV10-2 with TRBJ2-2; D is unresolved. Between the trimmed V and J ends, which lost 7 bases and 0 bases, there was a span of 12 bases. The CDR3 covers 15 residues. CDR1 is WSHSY and CDR2 is SAAADI in the germline V gene. The CDR3 nucleotides are TGCGCCAGCATGCCGGAGTACTCGAACACCGGGGAGCTGTTTTTT. Translation gives CASMPEYSNTGELFF.

The CDR3, as DNA: TGTGCCAGCTCACTAACAGGGGGTGGCTACACCTTC. It translates to CASSLTGGGYTF. This chain links TRBV18 with TRBJ1-2; 8 positions agree with TRBD1. The CDR3 extends over 12 amino acids. The germline V gene encodes CDR1 KGHSH and CDR2 LQKENI. Trimming cost V 4 bases and J 7 bases; bases outside gene matches: 2.

The genes are TRBV15 and TRBJ2-5, with TRBD2 as a possible D gene (7 bases). Germline V gene lookup returns CDR1 LNHNV and CDR2 YYDKDF (reference sequence). The CDR3 is made up of 17 amino acids. Trimming cost V 6 bases and J 5 bases, with 25 bases left between them. CDR3 in amino acids: CATSERSGRGYRETQYF. The CDR3 nucleotides are TGTGCCACCAGTGAGAGATCGGGGAGGGGGTACCGGGAGACCCAGTACTTC.

The chain uses TRBV7-6 and TRBJ2-7, with TRBD1 matching 8 bases. The germline gives CDR1 SGHVS, CDR2 FNYEAQ. The CDR3 covers 15 residues. The ends lost 5 bases at V and 2 bases at J; junction bases unmatched: 8. The CDR3 DNA is TGTGCCAGCAGCCGGGCGGGGACAGGAGCCTACGAGCAGTACTTC. As protein: CASSRAGTGAYEQYF.

The genes are TRBV18 and TRBJ2-3; 13 bases agree with TRBD2. V shed 3 bases and J 1 base; nucleotides not matched to a gene: 19. CDR3 length: 22 residues. The germline gives CDR1 KGHSH, CDR2 LQKENI. This CDR3 is CASSPLIVWGTSGKEGTDTQYF. As DNA, the CDR3 is TGTGCCAGCTCACCCCTCATAGTTTGGGGGACTAGCGGGAAGGAGGGCACAGATACGCAGTATTTT.

The chain carries TRBV9 and TRBJ2-2; D is undetermined. This CDR3 has 14 amino acids. Between the trimmed V and J ends, which lost 2 bases and 7 bases, there was a span of 12 bases. Germline values: CDR1 SGDLS, CDR2 YYNGEE. CDR3 DNA sequence: TGTGCCAGCAGCGTGGGTCCCAGCGACGGGGAGCTGTTTTTT. As protein: CASSVGPSDGELFF.

The rearrangement links TRBV10-3 to TRBJ1-1; D unresolved. V was cut by 2 bases and J by 3 bases, with 10 bases left in between. This CDR3 region has 14 residues. The germline V gene has CDR1 ENHRY and CDR2 SYGVKD. CDR3 DNA sequence: TGTGCCATCAGTGAGCCCTCGGGTTACACTGAAGCTTTCTTT. Translated, it gives CAISEPSGYTEAFF.

The V and J genes are TRBV18 and TRBJ2-1, with a possible D match to TRBD1 (5 bases). V was trimmed by 1 base and J by 15 bases, leaving 16 bases between them. CDR3 length: 13 amino acids. Germline lookup yields CDR1 KGHSH and CDR2 LQKENI. The CDR3 here is CASSPLGPDEWFF. CDR3 in DNA: TGTGCCAGCTCACCACTGGGGCCGGACGAGTGGTTCTTC.

The chain joins TRBV10-3 to TRBJ2-7, with 10 bases that match TRBD2. This CDR3 has 15 amino acids. The V and J ends lost 5 bases and 0 bases, in that order; junction bases with no gene match: 4. Looked up from germline, CDR1 is ENHRY and CDR2 is SYGVKD. The DNA for the CDR3 is TGTGCCATCAGTTCCGGGACTAGCGCCTCCTACGAGCAGTACTTC. Translation gives CAISSGTSASYEQYF.

The chain uses TRBV27 and TRBJ1-2; a weak D match, TRBD1 (5 bases). This CDR3 is built from 14 residues. Trimming stripped 6 bases from V and 5 bases from J, with 16 bases between. Germline lookup yields CDR1 MNHEY and CDR2 SMNVEV (reference sequence). The CDR3 DNA follows: TGTGCCAGCAGCCCGCGGGGCGCGTGGTATGGCTACACCTTC. Its translation: CASSPRGAWYGYTF.

The chain has TRBV9 and TRBJ2-1; D is unresolved. The V end lost 4 bases, the J end lost 7 bases, and 9 bases lay between the germline ends. This CDR3 is built from 12 residues. Looked up from germline, CDR1 is SGDLS and CDR2 is YYNGEE. CDR3 nucleotides: TGTGCCAGCAGCTCATTAGTTAATGAGCAGTTCTTC. It translates to CASSSLVNEQFF. Drawing the rest from reference TRBV9 and TRBJ2-1, the complete variable domain is DSGVTQTPKHLITATGQRVTLRCSPRSGDLSVYWYQQSLDQGLQFLIQYYNGEERAKGNILERFSAQQFPDLHSELNLSSLELGDSALYFCASSSLVNEQFFGPGTRLTVL.

The chain combines TRBV10-3 with TRBJ2-5; 13 bases are a match to TRBD2. Germline trimming cut 10 bases from V and 3 bases from J; bases unmatched to any gene: 2. This CDR3 spans 13 amino acids. The germline CDR1 and CDR2 sequences are ENHRY and SYGVKD. DNA for the CDR3: TGTGCCACCGGACTAGCGGGAGAAGAGACCCAGTACTTC. Protein product: CATGLAGEETQYF.

The rearrangement joins TRBV21-1 to TRBJ1-6. TRBV21-1 is designated a pseudogene. The CDR3 contains 14 residues. The CDR3 loop is CASTGAGRESPLHF. The CDR3 DNA reads TGTGCCAGCACCGGGGCAGGGAGGGAATCACCCCTCCACTTT.

This sequence joins TRBV7-2 and TRBJ1-2, with TRBD1 as a possible D gene (5 bases). The CDR3 is 12 amino acids. V shed 5 bases and J shed 5 bases, with 9 bases lying between them. In germline, CDR1 is SGHTA, CDR2 FQGNSA. The CDR3 here is CASSPGGYGYTF. The CDR3 DNA is TGTGCCAGCAGCCCCGGGGGGTATGGCTACACCTTC.

In nucleotides, the CDR3 is TGTGCCAGCAGAAAGACAGGGAAGGCCTACTATGGCTACACCTTC. Protein: CASRKTGKAYYGYTF. J is TRBJ1-2 and V is TRBV27, with 7 bases fitting TRBD1. After removal of 6 bases from V and 3 bases from J, the junction contained 10 bases not matched to a gene. The CDR3 spans 15 residues. Germline assignment: CDR1 MNHEY and CDR2 SMNVEV (reference sequence).